This entry describes one TCR beta chain. The antigen is not known. These data are taken from a study of molecular identifiers for immune sequencing clone quantification. Generation of bulk TCR libraries relied on previously described methods and listed TCR primers. TCRdb re-called the PCR reads with MiXCR, one entry per CDR3 protein. The table has around 480,000 distinct CDR3 sequences, around 23% seen once. Notes on the study in general: Over 98% of effector molecules, but under 1% in naive cells, were held by clones with more than 20 RNA copies. Reportedly, one cell's Jurkat TCR RNA was detected within 1,200,000 naive CD8 cells.

Per germline, CDR1 MNHEY and CDR2 SMNVEV (reference sequence). Trimming stripped 5 bases from V and 1 base from J, with 12 bases between. The CDR3 is 15 amino acids. Naive CD8 T cells, phenotype CD8+CD4-CCR7+CD45RA+, were sorted. Sequenced sample: naive CD8+ T cells from blood, with Jurkat cell RNA spiked in. Regarding subset: FACS-sorted CD8+CD4-CCR7+CD45RA+ naive T cells. This TCR was sampled from a human donor in good health. Some libraries in this study had Jurkat cell RNA spiked in. The chain uses TRBV27 and TRBJ2-1; D not certain. The CDR3 loop reads CASSPVGFSYNEQFF. Written as DNA, the CDR3 is TGTGCCAGCAGTCCCGTAGGGTTTTCCTACAATGAGCAGTTCTTC.